This T cell receptor (beta chain) was recorded in a study of T cells in Graves' hyperthyroidism and ophthalmopathy. This clonotype was picked up many times. The source material, RNA transcripts, was used to amplify TCR beta CDR3 regions. An initial round of RT-PCR targeting the TCR CDR3 relied on the HTBI primer set. MiXCR was run by TCRdb on the multiplex PCR reads, yielding one entry per CDR3 protein. The repertoire holds some 350,000 distinct CDR3 sequences, with roughly 19% as singletons. Germline CDR1 and CDR2: KGHDR and SFDVKD. The CDR3 covers 13 residues. Trimming removed 9 bases from V and 0 bases from J, with 10 bases in between.

Specimen: blood. This rearrangement joins TRBV24-1 to TRBJ2-5; TRBD2 is a possible D gene (6 bases). The source of this sequence is a woman between 18 and 30 years old with Graves' hyperthyroidism. CDR3 bases: TGTGCCACCGCGGGACGGGACCAAGAGACCCAGTACTTC. Its protein is CATAGRDQETQYF.